A single sample is the source of the 5 T cell receptor beta chains below, sequenced in a study of blood T cells in healthy people across ages. Sample-barcoded 5' priming and a J-beta primer mix drove a second PCR of about 6 to 12 cycles. TCRdb re-called the 5' RACE reads through MiXCR, storing one row per CDR3 protein. The table includes around 650,000 distinct CDR3 sequences, roughly 43% detected once. The sample taken for sequencing was blood. These TCRs come from a man older than 75 in good health.

The genes are TRBV19 and TRBJ2-1; possibly TRBD1 for D (7 bases). CDR1 and CDR2 (germline): LNHDA, SQIVND (reference sequence). V was trimmed by 3 bases and J by 7 bases, leaving 16 bases between them. The CDR3 runs to 15 residues. CDR3 in amino acids: CASSIRRGRGNEQFF. The CDR3, as DNA: TGTGCCAGTAGTATCCGGAGGGGGCGAGGGAATGAGCAGTTCTTC. Supplemented by reference TRBV19 and TRBJ2-1, the full variable domain reads DGGITQSPKYLFRKEGQNVTLSCEQNLNHDAMYWYRQDPGQGLRLIYYSQIVNDFQKGDIAEGYSVSREKKESFPLTVTSAQKNPTAFYLCASSIRRGRGNEQFFGPGTRLTVL.

The table lists this clonotype with a count of one. The chain uses TRBV7-2 and TRBJ1-2; D not certain. Germline loops: CDR1 SGHTA, CDR2 FQGNSA. This CDR3 region has 12 residues. The V end lost 0 bases, the J end lost 11 bases, and 10 bases lay between the germline ends. The CDR3 spells CASSLALWGYTF. The CDR3 DNA follows: TGTGCCAGCAGCTTAGCGCTGTGGGGATACACCTTC. Looking up the rest from reference TRBV7-2 and TRBJ1-2 gives the full variable domain: GAGVSQSPSNKVTEKGKDVELRCDPISGHTALYWYRQSLGQGLEFLIYFQGNSAPDKSGLPSDRFSAERTGGSVSTLTIQRTQQEDSAVYLCASSLALWGYTFGSGTRLTVV.

This chain links TRBV7-2 with TRBJ1-5; D is ambiguous. In germline, CDR1 is SGHTA, CDR2 FQGNSA. The CDR3 totals 13 residues. The V end lost 1 base, the J end lost 5 bases, and 6 bases lay between the germline ends. The CDR3 spells CASSLEYDQPQHF. The CDR3, as DNA: TGTGCCAGCAGCTTAGAATACGATCAGCCCCAGCATTTT.

This clonotype was seen only once. This chain uses TRBV5-1 with TRBJ2-2, with unresolved D. Germline V gives CDR1 SGHRS, CDR2 YFSETQ. The CDR3 is made up of 12 amino acids. Trimming stripped 2 bases from V and 6 bases from J, with 5 bases between. CDR3 region: CASSFFPGELFF. The CDR3 nucleotides read TGCGCCAGCAGCTTTTTCCCCGGGGAGCTGTTTTTT.

This clonotype was found once. A much bigger clone sits one base away, suggesting this may be a read error. This chain joins TRBV29-1 and TRBJ2-1, with 9 bases matching TRBD2. The CDR3 length is 14 residues. The V segment lost 6 bases and the J segment 11 bases; nucleotides outside the gene matches: 14. The V gene's germline CDR1 is SQVTM and CDR2 ANQGSEA. In DNA, the CDR3 is TGCAGCGTCTCTGGGTTAGCGGGAGTGAATAAGCAGTTCTTC. It specifies CSVSGLAGVNKQFF.